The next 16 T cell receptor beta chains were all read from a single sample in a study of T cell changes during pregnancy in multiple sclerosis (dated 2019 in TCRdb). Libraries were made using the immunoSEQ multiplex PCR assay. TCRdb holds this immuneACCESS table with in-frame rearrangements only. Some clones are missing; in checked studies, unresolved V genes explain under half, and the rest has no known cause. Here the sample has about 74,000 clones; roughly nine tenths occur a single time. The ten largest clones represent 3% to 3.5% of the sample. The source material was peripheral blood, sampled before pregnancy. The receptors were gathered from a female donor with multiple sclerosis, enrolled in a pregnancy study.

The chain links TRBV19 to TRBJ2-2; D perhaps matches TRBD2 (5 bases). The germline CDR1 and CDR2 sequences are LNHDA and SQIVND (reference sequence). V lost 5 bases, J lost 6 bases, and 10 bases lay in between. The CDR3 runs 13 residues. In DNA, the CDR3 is TGTGCCAGTAGTTCGGTGAGGGCCGGGGAGCTGTTTTTT. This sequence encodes CASSSVRAGELFF.

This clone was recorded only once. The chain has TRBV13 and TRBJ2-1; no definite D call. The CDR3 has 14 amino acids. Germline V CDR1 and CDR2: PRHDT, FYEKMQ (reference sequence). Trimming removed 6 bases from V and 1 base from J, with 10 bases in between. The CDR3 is CASSWSESYNEQFF. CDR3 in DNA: TGTGCCAGCAGTTGGTCCGAGTCCTACAATGAGCAGTTCTTC.

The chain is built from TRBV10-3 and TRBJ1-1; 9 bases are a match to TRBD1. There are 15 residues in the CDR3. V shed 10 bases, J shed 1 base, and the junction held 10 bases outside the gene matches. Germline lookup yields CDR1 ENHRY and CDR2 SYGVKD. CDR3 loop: CASGDRVGWNTEAFF. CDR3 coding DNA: TGTGCCAGTGGGGACAGGGTAGGGTGGAACACTGAAGCTTTCTTT.

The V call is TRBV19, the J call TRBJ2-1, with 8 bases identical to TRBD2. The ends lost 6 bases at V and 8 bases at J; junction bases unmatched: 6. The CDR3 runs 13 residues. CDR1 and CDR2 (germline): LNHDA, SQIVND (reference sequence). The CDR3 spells CASRREGPHEQFF. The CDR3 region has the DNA TGTGCCAGTAGACGGGAGGGCCCTCATGAGCAGTTCTTC.

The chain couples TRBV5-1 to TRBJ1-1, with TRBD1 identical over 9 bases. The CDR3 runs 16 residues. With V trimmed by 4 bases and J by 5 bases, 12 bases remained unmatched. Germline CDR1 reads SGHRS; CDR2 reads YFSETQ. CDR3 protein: CASSGALTGGTTEAFF. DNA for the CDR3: TGCGCCAGCAGCGGTGCGCTGACAGGGGGAACAACTGAAGCTTTCTTT.

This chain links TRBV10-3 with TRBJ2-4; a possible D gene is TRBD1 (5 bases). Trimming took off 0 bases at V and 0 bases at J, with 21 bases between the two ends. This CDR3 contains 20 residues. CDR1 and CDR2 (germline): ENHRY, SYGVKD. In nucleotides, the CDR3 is TGTGCCATCAGTGAGTCTTCCCCAATTGACAGATTGGTAGCCAAAAACATTCAGTACTTC. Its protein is CAISESSPIDRLVAKNIQYF.

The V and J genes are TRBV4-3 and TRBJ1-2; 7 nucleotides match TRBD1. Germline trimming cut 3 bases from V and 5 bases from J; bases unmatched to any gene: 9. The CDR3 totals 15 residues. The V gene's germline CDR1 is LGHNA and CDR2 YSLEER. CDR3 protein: CASSQYSGTAYGYTF. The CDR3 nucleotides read TGCGCCAGCAGCCAGTATTCCGGGACAGCATATGGCTACACCTTC.

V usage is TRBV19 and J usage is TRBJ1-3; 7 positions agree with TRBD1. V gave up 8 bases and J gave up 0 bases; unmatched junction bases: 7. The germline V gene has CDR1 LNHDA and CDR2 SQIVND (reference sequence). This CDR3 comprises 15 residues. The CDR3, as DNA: TGTGCCAGTCAACAGGGGTGGATCTCTGGAAACACCATATATTTT. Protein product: CASQQGWISGNTIYF.

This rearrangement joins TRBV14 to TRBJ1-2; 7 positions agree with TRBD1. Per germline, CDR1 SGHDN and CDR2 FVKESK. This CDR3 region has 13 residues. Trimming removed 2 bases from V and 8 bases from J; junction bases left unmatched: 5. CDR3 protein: CASSQNSGGGYTF. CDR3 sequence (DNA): TGTGCCAGCAGCCAAAACTCAGGGGGGGGCTACACCTTC.

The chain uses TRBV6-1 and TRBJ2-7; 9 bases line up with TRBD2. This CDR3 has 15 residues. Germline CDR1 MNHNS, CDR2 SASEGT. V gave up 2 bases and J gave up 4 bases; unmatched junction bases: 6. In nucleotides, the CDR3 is TGTGCCAGCAGTGAAAGGGGGCGGGGGGGGTACGAGCAGTACTTC. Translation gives CASSERGRGGYEQYF.

CDR3 coding DNA: TGTGCCAGTAGTATAAGCCCCCCCCGACAGAAAATGAACACTGAAGCTTTCTTT. Encoded protein: CASSISPPRQKMNTEAFF. The rearrangement joins TRBV19 to TRBJ1-1, with D perhaps TRBD1 (5 bases). The V gene's germline CDR1 is LNHDA and CDR2 SQIVND (reference sequence). The CDR3 has 18 residues. Trimming pared 2 bases from V and 0 bases from J, leaving 19 bases between.

In DNA, the CDR3 is TGTGCCAGTAGTATCGGGGGATTTAGCACAGATACGCAGTATTTT. Translating gives CASSIGGFSTDTQYF. The rearrangement links TRBV19 to TRBJ2-3; tentative D call: TRBD2 (6 bases). CDR1 and CDR2 from the germline V gene are LNHDA and SQIVND (reference sequence). The CDR3 is 15 amino acids. V shed 3 bases and J shed 0 bases, with 10 bases lying between them.

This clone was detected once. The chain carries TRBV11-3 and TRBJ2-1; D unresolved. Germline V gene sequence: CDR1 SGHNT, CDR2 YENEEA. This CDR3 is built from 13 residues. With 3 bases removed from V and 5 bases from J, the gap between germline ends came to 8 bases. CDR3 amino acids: CASSFPPNNEQFF. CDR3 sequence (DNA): TGTGCCAGCAGCTTCCCCCCAAACAATGAGCAGTTCTTC.

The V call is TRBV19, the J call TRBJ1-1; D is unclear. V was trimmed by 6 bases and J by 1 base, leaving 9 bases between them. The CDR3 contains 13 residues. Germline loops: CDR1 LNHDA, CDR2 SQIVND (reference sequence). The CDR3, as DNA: TGTGCCAGTAGCAATCCAGGGAACACTGAAGCTTTCTTT. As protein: CASSNPGNTEAFF.

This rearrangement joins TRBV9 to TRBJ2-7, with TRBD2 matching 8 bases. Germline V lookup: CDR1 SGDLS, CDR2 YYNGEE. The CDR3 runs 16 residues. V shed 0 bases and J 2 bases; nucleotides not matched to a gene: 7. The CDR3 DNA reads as TGTGCCAGCAGCGTAGAAGCCGGGACTAGTACCTACGAGCAGTACTTC. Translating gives CASSVEAGTSTYEQYF.

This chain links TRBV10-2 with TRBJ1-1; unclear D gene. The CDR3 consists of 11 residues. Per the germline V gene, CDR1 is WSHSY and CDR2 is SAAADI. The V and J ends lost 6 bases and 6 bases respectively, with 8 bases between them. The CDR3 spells CASRLSAEAFF. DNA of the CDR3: TGCGCCAGCAGACTCAGCGCTGAAGCTTTCTTT.